These 13 T cell receptor beta chains were sequenced from one sample in a study of identifying expanded T cells in peripheral blood. The repertoire was sequenced with immunoSEQ multiplex PCR; TCRdb's copy has only in-frame clones and lacks some. The sample gives roughly 100,000 clones, approximately 90% of which show up once; roughly a sixth is in the top ten. Sequenced: blood. The origin of the receptors is a person aged 18-70 years in good health.

The CDR3 bases are TGTGCCAGCAGTGGTAGACAGGGTTTCGATGAGCAGTTCTTC. Amino acid sequence: CASSGRQGFDEQFF. The chain uses TRBV6-5 and TRBJ2-1; 7 bases match TRBD1. Germline CDR1 reads MNHEY; CDR2 reads SVGAGI. V shed 5 bases and J 8 bases; nucleotides not matched to a gene: 9. The CDR3 consists of 14 residues.

V is TRBV29-1 and J is TRBJ1-2; 9 nucleotides line up with TRBD1. V dropped 6 bases and J dropped 7; count of bases not matched to a gene: 12. Germline loops: CDR1 SQVTM, CDR2 ANQGSEA. This CDR3 comprises 14 residues. Here the CDR3 reads CSVKKQGAASGYTF. The CDR3 nucleotides are TGCAGCGTCAAAAAACAGGGGGCCGCTAGTGGCTACACCTTC.

The rearrangement joins TRBV28 to TRBJ2-5, with 8 bases aligning to TRBD2. V trimming: 10 bases; J trimming: 7 bases; junction bases outside the gene matches: 11. The germline gives CDR1 MDHEN, CDR2 SYDVKM. The CDR3 spans 13 residues. The CDR3 here is CATQAGARGTQYF. DNA for the CDR3: TGTGCCACCCAAGCGGGGGCAAGAGGGACCCAGTACTTC. The full variable domain, rest sourced from reference TRBV28 and TRBJ2-5, is DVKVTQSSRYLVKRTGEKVFLECVQDMDHENMFWYRQDPGLGLRLIYFSYDVKMKEKGDIPEGYSVSREKKERFSLILESASTNQTSMYLCATQAGARGTQYFGPGTRLLVL.

V is TRBV4-3 and J is TRBJ1-5; D uncertain. The length of the CDR3 is 15 residues. V was trimmed by 0 bases and J by 2 bases, leaving 8 bases between them. The germline CDR1 and CDR2 sequences are LGHNA and YSLEER. The CDR3 spells CASSQDFGGNQPQHF. The CDR3 nucleotides are TGCGCCAGCAGCCAAGATTTCGGCGGCAATCAGCCCCAGCATTTT.

This clone was observed many times. The chain uses TRBV5-1 and TRBJ1-1; TRBD1 might be the D (5 bases). From germline, CDR1 is SGHRS and CDR2 YFSETQ. The V and J ends lost 1 base and 0 bases respectively, with 10 bases between them. CDR3 size: 15 residues. In DNA, the CDR3 is TGCGCCAGCAGCTTGTACGGGACGGTGAACACTGAAGCTTTCTTT. It codes for CASSLYGTVNTEAFF. Supplemented by reference TRBV5-1 and TRBJ1-1, the full variable domain reads KAGVTQTPRYLIKTRGQQVTLSCSPISGHRSVSWYQQTPGQGLQFLFEYFSETQRNKGNFPGRFSGRQFSNSRSEMNVSTLELGDSALYLCASSLYGTVNTEAFFGQGTRLTVV.

J is TRBJ2-2 and V is TRBV9, with D tentatively TRBD2 (6 bases). This CDR3 region has 16 residues. Trimming pared 0 bases from V and 0 bases from J, leaving 9 bases between. The germline CDR1 and CDR2 sequences are SGDLS and YYNGEE. The CDR3 reads CASSVGDSSNTGELFF. For the CDR3, the DNA is TGTGCCAGCAGCGTAGGGGACTCGTCGAACACCGGGGAGCTGTTTTTT.

V usage is TRBV7-9 and J usage is TRBJ2-7; no clear D gene. Trimming left V 2 bases short and J 3 bases short, with 8 bases between. The CDR3 has 13 amino acids. Germline CDR1 and CDR2: SEHNR and FQNEAQ (reference sequence). CDR3 DNA sequence: TGTGCCAGCAGCTTACCGGACCTCTACGAGCAGTACTTC. The encoded protein is CASSLPDLYEQYF.

The V call is TRBV7-9, the J call TRBJ2-3, with D possibly being TRBD1 or TRBD2 (5 bases each). V dropped 4 bases and J dropped 1 base, with 9 bases sitting between them. This CDR3 has 14 amino acids. The germline V gene encodes CDR1 SEHNR and CDR2 FQNEAQ (reference sequence). The CDR3 DNA reads as TGTGCCAGCAGCTGGGGGATTGGCACAGATACGCAGTATTTT. It translates to CASSWGIGTDTQYF.

The chain couples TRBV28 to TRBJ1-2; no firm D call. The CDR3 is 14 residues long. The germline V and J ends were trimmed by 3 bases and 4 bases, with 12 bases remaining between them. CDR1 and CDR2 from the germline V gene are MDHEN and SYDVKM. CDR3 nucleotide sequence: TGTGCCAGCAGTTTTCAACTGGGGAGCTATGGCTACACCTTC. Its protein is CASSFQLGSYGYTF.

The chain is built from TRBV4-2 and TRBJ1-2; weak D call: TRBD1 (5 bases). This CDR3 contains 15 residues. Germline assignment: CDR1 LGHNA and CDR2 YNFKEQ. Trimming took 4 bases from V and 1 from J, leaving 13 bases between them. The CDR3 protein is CASSLQVDSNYGYTF. DNA of the CDR3: TGTGCCAGCAGCCTCCAGGTAGACAGTAACTATGGCTACACCTTC.

The V call is TRBV7-9, the J call TRBJ2-7; D tentatively reads TRBD1 or TRBD2 (6 bases each). CDR1 and CDR2 (germline): SEHNR, FQNEAQ (reference sequence). The CDR3 is made up of 14 amino acids. Trimming shortened V by 1 base and J by 2 bases, and 9 bases separated the two germline ends. CDR3 DNA sequence: TGTGCCAGCAGCTTAGGGGGGGCAGCCTACGAGCAGTACTTC. As protein: CASSLGGAAYEQYF.

This clone was seen a few times. V is TRBV28 and J is TRBJ1-1, with a possible D match to TRBD1 (5 bases). The V and J ends lost 6 bases and 4 bases respectively, with 18 bases between them. The CDR3 totals 15 residues. Germline CDR1 MDHEN, CDR2 SYDVKM. In nucleotides, the CDR3 is TGTGCCAGCAGCTCCCCTAGTGGGGGGGGCACTGAAGCTTTCTTT. The encoded protein is CASSSPSGGGTEAFF.

In this sample, this clone turned up once. This chain links TRBV25-1 with TRBJ1-3, with D uncertain. CDR1 and CDR2 from the germline V gene are MGHDK and SYGVNS. This CDR3 has 17 residues. Deletions cut 3 bases from V and 3 bases from J, with 18 bases between. The DNA for the CDR3 is TGTGCCAGCAGTGATTCGGTCCCGAACACGCGTGGAAACACCATATATTTT. Translating gives CASSDSVPNTRGNTIYF.